The sequence of this TCR beta chain was determined in a study of blood T cell repertoires in COVID-19. Study overall: Before being deemed recovered, Cohort 3 donors had two negative PCRs, clearance, or symptom resolution.

The CDR3 length is 14 residues. The V end was cut by 3 bases, the J end by 5 bases, with 12 bases between. Looked up from germline, CDR1 is SGHRS and CDR2 is YFSETQ. Participant age was roughly 18 to 90 years, and participants resided in roughly 24 US areas. Sequencing used immunoSEQ multiplex PCR; TCRdb keeps in-frame clones, though not all of them. The sample yields over 150,000 clones, around 79% seen once. V usage is TRBV5-1 and J usage is TRBJ2-1; D is possibly TRBD2 (5 bases). This receptor was obtained from a woman in her 70s in a cohort exposed to, infected with or recovered from COVID-19 (not recorded which). The material sequenced was PBMCs or T cells enriched from blood (not recorded which). The CDR3 loop is CASSSSGGHNEQFF. The CDR3 DNA is TGCGCCAGCAGCTCTTCCGGCGGGCACAATGAGCAGTTCTTC.